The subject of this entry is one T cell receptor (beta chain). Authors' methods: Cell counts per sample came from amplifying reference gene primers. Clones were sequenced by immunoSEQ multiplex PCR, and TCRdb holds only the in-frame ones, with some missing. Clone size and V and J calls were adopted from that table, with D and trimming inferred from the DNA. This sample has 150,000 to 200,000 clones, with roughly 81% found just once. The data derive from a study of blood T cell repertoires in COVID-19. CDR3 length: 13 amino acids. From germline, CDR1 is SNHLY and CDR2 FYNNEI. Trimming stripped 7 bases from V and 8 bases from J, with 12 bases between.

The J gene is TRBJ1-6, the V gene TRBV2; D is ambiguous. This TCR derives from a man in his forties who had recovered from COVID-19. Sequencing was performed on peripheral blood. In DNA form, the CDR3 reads TGTGCCAGCACCGACATTGCTTATTCACCCCTCCACTTT. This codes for CASTDIAYSPLHF.